This TCR beta chain originates from a study of T cell responses to AZD1222 COVID-19 vaccine. Study results and limitations: White British people made up most donors, females outnumbered males, and clonal diversity was possibly underestimated. Distributed over spike, vaccine-associated CD4 TCRs predominated at 160-218 and 743-854.

Points on this clone: Its antigen is currently unknown.

Generated by immunoSEQ multiplex PCR, the TCRdb table keeps only in-frame clones and is missing some. Among 150,000 or so clones listed, approximately 94% were seen once. The CDR3 spans 14 residues. The V gene lost 2 bases and the J gene lost 6 bases, with 11 bases spanning the gap. Looked up from germline, CDR1 is MNHEY and CDR2 is SVGEGT. The V gene is TRBV6-2 or TRBV6-3, the J gene TRBJ1-5; D call uncertain. Sequenced here: peripheral blood, sampled on day 0 of AZD1222 vaccination. This TCR was sampled from an adult in good health. The CDR3 spells CASSYTTIGQPQHF. The DNA of the CDR3 is TGTGCCAGCAGTTACACGACGATTGGTCAGCCCCAGCATTTT.